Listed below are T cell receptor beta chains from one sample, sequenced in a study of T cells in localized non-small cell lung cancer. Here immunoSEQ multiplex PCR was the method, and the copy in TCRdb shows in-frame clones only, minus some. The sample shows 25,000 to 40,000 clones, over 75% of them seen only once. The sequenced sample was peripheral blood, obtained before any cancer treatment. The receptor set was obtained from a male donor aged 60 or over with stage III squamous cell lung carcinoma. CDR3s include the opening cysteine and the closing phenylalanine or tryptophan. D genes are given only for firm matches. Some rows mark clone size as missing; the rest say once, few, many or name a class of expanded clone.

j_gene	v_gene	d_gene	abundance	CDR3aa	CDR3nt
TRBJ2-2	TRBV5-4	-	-	CASSTKGELFF	TGTGCCAGCAGCACGAAGGGGGAGCTGTTTTTT
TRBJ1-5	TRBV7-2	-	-	CASSPPGGRDQPQHF	TGTGCCAGCAGCCCCCCGGGCGGAAGGGATCAGCCCCAGCATTTT
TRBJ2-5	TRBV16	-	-	CASSPRRSGTQYF	TGTGCCAGCAGCCCCCGGCGTAGTGGGACCCAGTACTTC
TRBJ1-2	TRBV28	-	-	CAASGPWSYGYTF	TGTGCCGCTTCAGGCCCCTGGAGCTATGGCTACACCTTC
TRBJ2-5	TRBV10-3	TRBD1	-	CAISGDSQETQYF	TGTGCCATCAGCGGGGACAGCCAAGAGACCCAGTACTTC
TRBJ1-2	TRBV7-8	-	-	CASSLGGNYGYTF	TGTGCCAGCAGCCTAGGTGGGAACTATGGCTACACCTTC
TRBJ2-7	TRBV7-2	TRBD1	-	CASSPTLMGQAGEQYF	TGTGCCAGCAGCCCCACTCTCATGGGACAGGCCGGAGAGCAGTACTTC
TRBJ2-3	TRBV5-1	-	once	CASSFGPGADTQYF	TGCGCCAGCAGCTTCGGTCCCGGGGCAGATACGCAGTATTTT
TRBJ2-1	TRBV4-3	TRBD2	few	CASSQEREEGREQFF	TGCGCCAGCAGCCAAGAACGGGAGGAGGGAAGAGAGCAGTTCTTC
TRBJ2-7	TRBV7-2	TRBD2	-	CASSSGAGGRVYEQYF	TGTGCCAGCAGCTCTGGAGCGGGCGGGAGGGTTTACGAGCAGTACTTC
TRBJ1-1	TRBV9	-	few	CASSVVVGKGTEAFF	TGTGCCAGCAGCGTAGTAGTGGGTAAGGGGACTGAAGCTTTCTTT
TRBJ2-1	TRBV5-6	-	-	CASSLWQGFDEQFF	TGTGCCAGCAGCTTGTGGCAGGGTTTTGATGAGCAGTTCTTC
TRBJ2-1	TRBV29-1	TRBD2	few	CSAGGDPANEQFF	TGCAGCGCTGGGGGGGACCCTGCTAATGAGCAGTTCTTC
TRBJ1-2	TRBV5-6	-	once	CASSLEVRSYTF	TGTGCCAGCAGCTTGGAAGTCCGCAGCTACACCTTC
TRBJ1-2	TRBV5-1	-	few	CASTRTPAGYGYTF	TGCGCCAGCACCAGGACGCCCGCGGGCTATGGCTACACCTTC
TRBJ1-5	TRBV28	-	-	CASSLVSSNQPQHF	TGTGCCAGCAGTTTAGTCTCGAGTAATCAGCCCCAGCATTTT
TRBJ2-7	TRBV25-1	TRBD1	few	CASSVTGSSEQYF	TGTGCCAGCAGTGTGACAGGGTCCAGCGAGCAGTACTTC
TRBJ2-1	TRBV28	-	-	CASSLFLTPQQFF	TGTGCCAGCAGTTTGTTCTTGACTCCCCAGCAGTTCTTC
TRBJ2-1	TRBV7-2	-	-	CASHDHSYNEQFF	TGTGCCAGCCACGACCACTCCTACAATGAGCAGTTCTTC
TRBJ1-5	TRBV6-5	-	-	CASSFEFSNQPQHF	TGTGCCAGCAGTTTCGAATTTAGCAATCAGCCCCAGCATTTT
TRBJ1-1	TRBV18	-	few	CASSPGGIEAFF	TGTGCCAGCTCACCAGGTGGGATTGAAGCTTTCTTT
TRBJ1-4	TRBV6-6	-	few	CASSYPGGGEKLFF	TGTGCCAGCAGTTACCCGGGGGGAGGTGAAAAACTGTTTTTT
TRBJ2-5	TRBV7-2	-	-	CASTLRDHVETQYF	TGTGCCAGCACCCTTCGGGATCACGTAGAGACCCAGTACTTC
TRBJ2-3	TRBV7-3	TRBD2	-	CASSLQATLAGGARQYF	TGTGCCAGCAGCTTACAGGCAACCCTAGCGGGAGGTGCGAGGCAGTATTTT
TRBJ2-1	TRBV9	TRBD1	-	CASSLGTGPKYNEQFF	TGTGCCAGCAGCTTGGGGACAGGCCCGAAGTACAATGAGCAGTTCTTC
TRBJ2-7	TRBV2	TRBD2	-	CASTGLAGVRYEQYF	TGTGCCAGCACGGGACTAGCGGGAGTTCGGTACGAGCAGTACTTC
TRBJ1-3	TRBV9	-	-	CASSAAEGGNTIYF	TGTGCCAGCAGCGCAGCGGAGGGGGGAAACACCATATATTTT
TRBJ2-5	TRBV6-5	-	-	CASSRSLGQKETQYF	TGTGCCAGCAGCCGCTCACTAGGACAGAAGGAGACCCAGTACTTC
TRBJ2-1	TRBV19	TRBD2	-	CASRPGTSGYEQFF	TGTGCCAGTAGGCCCGGGACTAGCGGCTATGAGCAGTTCTTC
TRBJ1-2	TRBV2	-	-	CASPGTSDGYTF	TGTGCCAGCCCCGGGACCAGTGATGGCTACACCTTC
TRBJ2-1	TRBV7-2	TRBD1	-	CASSSGQTSYNEQFF	TGTGCCAGCAGCTCGGGACAGACATCGTACAATGAGCAGTTCTTC
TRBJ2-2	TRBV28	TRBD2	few	CASNQLAGAGELFF	TGTGCCAGCAACCAACTAGCGGGAGCCGGGGAGCTGTTTTTT
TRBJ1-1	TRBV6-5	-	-	CASSPRTGNTEAFF	TGTGCCAGCAGTCCTCGGACGGGGAACACTGAAGCTTTCTTT
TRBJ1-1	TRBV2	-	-	CASSLYQGSTEAFF	TGTGCCAGCAGTCTATACCAGGGGAGCACTGAAGCTTTCTTT
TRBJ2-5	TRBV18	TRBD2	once	CASSPSGLAGDSLETQYF	TGTGCCAGCTCTCCTTCGGGACTAGCGGGAGACAGCCTGGAGACCCAGTACTTC
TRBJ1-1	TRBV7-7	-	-	CASSSSEGTEAFF	TGTGCCAGCAGCTCCTCAGAGGGCACTGAAGCTTTCTTT
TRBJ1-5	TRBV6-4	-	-	CAGCTASNQPQHF	TGTGCCGGGTGTACAGCCAGCAATCAGCCCCAGCATTTT
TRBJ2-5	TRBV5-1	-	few	CASSFGPEGQETQYF	TGCGCCAGCAGCTTTGGGCCAGAGGGGCAAGAGACCCAGTACTTC
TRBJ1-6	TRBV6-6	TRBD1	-	CASSIGTGDNSPLHF	TGTGCCAGCAGTATAGGGACAGGGGATAATTCACCCCTCCACTTT
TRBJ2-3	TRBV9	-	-	CASSVTPEGTDTQYF	TGTGCCAGCAGCGTGACTCCGGAAGGCACAGATACGCAGTATTTT
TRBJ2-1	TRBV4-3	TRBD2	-	CASSQEGLAGIYNEQFF	TGCGCCAGCAGCCAAGAAGGACTAGCGGGGATATACAATGAGCAGTTCTTC